This TCR beta chain is from a study of PD-L1 blockade in urothelial cancer. Study summary: In about 2014, patients got going on atezolizumab, taking 1,200 mg intravenously every 3 weeks. Male sex and bladder-origin urothelial cancer characterized about 90% of the roughly 30 patients. Blood underwent analysis 3 weeks (second dose) and 6 weeks after treatment began.

The CDR3 sequence runs 16 residues, both termini included. Germline values: CDR1 LGHNT, CDR2 FRNRAP. Time point: peripheral blood 6 weeks after treatment start. TCRdb keeps only in-frame clones here, not all; method: immunoSEQ multiplex PCR. Here the sample spans around 30,000 clones, approximately 81% being singletons. To note about this clone: It is unclear where the CDR3 begins or ends on the DNA, so no DNA is shown, and the CDR3 is as TCRdb lists it.

The chain couples TRBV12-5 to TRBJ2-2; the table's TRBD1 call for D was not verified on the DNA. The TCR originated in a man in his 70s with urothelial cancer. The starting material was PBMCs, obtained around atezolizumab (anti-PD-L1) treatment. Here the CDR3 reads CASGLGTGQGPGELFF.